Listed below are T cell receptor beta chains from one sample, sequenced in a study of blood T cell repertoires in COVID-19. The protocol was immunoSEQ multiplex PCR, while the TCRdb copy is restricted to in-frame clones and leaves out a portion. Among tens of thousands of clones listed, 90% to 95% were seen once. The sequenced material came from peripheral blood. The receptors were gathered from a man between 60 and 75 years old with active or convalescent COVID-19. CDR3s include the opening cysteine and the closing phenylalanine or tryptophan. The D gene is left open where the match is weak. The size entry is marked missing in some rows and otherwise reads once, few, many or a size class.

CDR3 DNA: TGCGCCAGCAGCCCTAACAGGGTAGGACTTCGATCACCCCTCCACTTT
CDR3 protein: CASSPNRVGLRSPLHF
J gene: TRBJ1-6
V gene: TRBV4-1
clone size: .
D gene: .

CDR3 DNA: TGTGCCAGCACCCCATCCGGCGGTTTGGCTCAGCCCCAGCATTTT
CDR3 protein: CASTPSGGLAQPQHF
J gene: TRBJ1-5
V gene: TRBV2
clone size: .
D gene: .

CDR3 DNA: TGTGCCAGTAGTCAGGGTTTTCATGGCTACACCTTC
CDR3 protein: CASSQGFHGYTF
J gene: TRBJ1-2
V gene: TRBV19
clone size: .
D gene: .

CDR3 DNA: TGTGCCAGCAGTTCTTATGGACAGGGTTCTCCTTATACGCAGTATTTT
CDR3 protein: CASSSYGQGSPYTQYF
J gene: TRBJ2-3
V gene: TRBV28
clone size: .
D gene: TRBD1

CDR3 DNA: TGTGCCATCAGCCCAAGGACAGGGGATCACACTGAAGCTTTCTTT
CDR3 protein: CAISPRTGDHTEAFF
J gene: TRBJ1-1
V gene: TRBV10-3
clone size: .
D gene: TRBD1

CDR3 DNA: TGTGCCAGCAGAAGACAGTTAACTAATGAAAAACTGTTTTTT
CDR3 protein: CASRRQLTNEKLFF
J gene: TRBJ1-4
V gene: TRBV2
clone size: .
D gene: .

CDR3 DNA: TGTGCCAGTAGTATAGACAGGGGAAACACCGGGGAGCTGTTTTTT
CDR3 protein: CASSIDRGNTGELFF
J gene: TRBJ2-2
V gene: TRBV19
clone size: .
D gene: .

CDR3 DNA: TGTGCCACCCAGAGCAGGGGAAGCTCCTATAATTCACCCCTCCACTTT
CDR3 protein: CATQSRGSSYNSPLHF
J gene: TRBJ1-6
V gene: TRBV10-3
clone size: once
D gene: .

CDR3 DNA: TGTGCCACCAGCTCCCAGGCCACCTTGGGCGGGGAGCTGTTTTTT
CDR3 protein: CATSSQATLGGELFF
J gene: TRBJ2-2
V gene: TRBV15
clone size: .
D gene: .

CDR3 DNA: TGCGCCAGCAGTGTGGACAGGAACACTGAAGCTTTCTTT
CDR3 protein: CASSVDRNTEAFF
J gene: TRBJ1-1
V gene: TRBV10-1
clone size: .
D gene: .

CDR3 DNA: TGCGCCAGCAGGGGGGGAATCATGAACACTGAAGCTTTCTTT
CDR3 protein: CASRGGIMNTEAFF
J gene: TRBJ1-1
V gene: TRBV23-1
clone size: .
D gene: .

CDR3 DNA: TGTGCCAGCAGCACCCCCGGGAGGCCCGGAAATGAGCAGTTCTTC
CDR3 protein: CASSTPGRPGNEQFF
J gene: TRBJ2-1
V gene: TRBV28
clone size: .
D gene: TRBD2

CDR3 DNA: TGTGCCAGCACCTTGTCAGCGGGATCCACCTACGAGCAGTACTTC
CDR3 protein: CASTLSAGSTYEQYF
J gene: TRBJ2-7
V gene: TRBV27
clone size: .
D gene: TRBD2

CDR3 DNA: TGTGCCAGCAGTTTGGCGGAGAACTATGGCTACACCTTC
CDR3 protein: CASSLAENYGYTF
J gene: TRBJ1-2
V gene: TRBV27
clone size: .
D gene: .

CDR3 DNA: TGTGCTAGCAGCTCCCTCGGGGCACAGGGCAATGAGCAGTTCTTC
CDR3 protein: CASSSLGAQGNEQFF
J gene: TRBJ2-1
V gene: TRBV7-7
clone size: .
D gene: .

CDR3 DNA: TGTGCCAGCAGCAAAAAATGGGACAGGGCCTATCAGCCCCAGCATTTT
CDR3 protein: CASSKKWDRAYQPQHF
J gene: TRBJ1-5
V gene: TRBV21-1
clone size: few
D gene: .

CDR3 DNA: TGTGCCAGCAGCTTAAGGCAGGGGGCTGGGAATGAGCAGTTCTTC
CDR3 protein: CASSLRQGAGNEQFF
J gene: TRBJ2-1
V gene: TRBV7-8
clone size: .
D gene: TRBD1

CDR3 DNA: TGTGCCAGCAGCTCGGGACACACAAGAGCTGAAGCTTTCTTT
CDR3 protein: CASSSGHTRAEAFF
J gene: TRBJ1-1
V gene: TRBV7-2
clone size: once
D gene: .

CDR3 DNA: TGTGCCAGCAGCCCGCAGGGGGTTTATAGTGAAGCTTTCTTT
CDR3 protein: CASSPQGVYSEAFF
J gene: TRBJ1-1
V gene: TRBV7-9
clone size: .
D gene: TRBD1

CDR3 DNA: TGTGCCAGCAGTTTCCTGAGCACAGATACGCAGTATTTT
CDR3 protein: CASSFLSTDTQYF
J gene: TRBJ2-3
V gene: TRBV7-3
clone size: .
D gene: .

CDR3 DNA: TGTGCCAGCAGCGCCAACCGACAGATCTCTGGAAACACCATATATTTT
CDR3 protein: CASSANRQISGNTIYF
J gene: TRBJ1-3
V gene: TRBV9
clone size: .
D gene: .

CDR3 DNA: TGCGCCAGCAGGGACGGGCGGGCTGAAGCTTTCTTT
CDR3 protein: CASRDGRAEAFF
J gene: TRBJ1-1
V gene: TRBV5-1
clone size: .
D gene: .

CDR3 DNA: TGTGCCTGGAGTGGGGGGCCCACAGGGGCCAACACTGAAGCTTTCTTT
CDR3 protein: CAWSGGPTGANTEAFF
J gene: TRBJ1-1
V gene: TRBV30
clone size: .
D gene: TRBD1

CDR3 DNA: TGTGCCAGCAGACCGGGACACCGCTACGAGCAGTACTTC
CDR3 protein: CASRPGHRYEQYF
J gene: TRBJ2-7
V gene: TRBV28
clone size: few
D gene: .

CDR3 DNA: TGTGCCAGCGGCCCCGCGAACACCGGGGAGCTGTTTTTT
CDR3 protein: CASGPANTGELFF
J gene: TRBJ2-2
V gene: TRBV3-1/TRBV3-2
clone size: .
D gene: .

CDR3 DNA: TGTGCCAGCAGCCCCCTGGCGGGGAACTCCTACAATGAGCAGTTCTTC
CDR3 protein: CASSPLAGNSYNEQFF
J gene: TRBJ2-1
V gene: TRBV11-2
clone size: .
D gene: .

CDR3 DNA: TGCGCCAGCAGTTCCTCCGGGACAGCTAACTATGGCTACACCTTC
CDR3 protein: CASSSSGTANYGYTF
J gene: TRBJ1-2
V gene: TRBV5-1
clone size: .
D gene: TRBD1

CDR3 DNA: TGTGCCAGCACCCTCGACAGGGTTAAAGGCGAGCAGTACTTC
CDR3 protein: CASTLDRVKGEQYF
J gene: TRBJ2-7
V gene: TRBV28
clone size: .
D gene: TRBD1